This TCR beta chain was sequenced for a study of beta chain features in type 1 diabetes. Germline values: CDR1 SGHDT, CDR2 YYEEEE. The CDR3 length is 14 residues. V shed 3 bases and J 9 bases; nucleotides not matched to a gene: 3. Study-level findings and limits: TCRB CDR3s from Type 1 diabetes patients were moderately but significantly shorter in all four CD4+ subsets. Type 1 diabetes patients had VDJ junctions that carried fewer insertions and more deletions. Naive, central memory and regulatory TCRB repertoires appeared more similar among patients than healthy donors. There was no resolution here of whether HLA type influences TCRB rearrangement.

As for this clone: Its specificity is not known.

The whole isolated RNA underwent reverse transcription, so sequencing captured expressed TCRB transcripts. Produced via immunoSEQ multiplex PCR; TCRdb's table is partial and in-frame only. The table records over 200,000 clones, roughly a tenth of them present only once. The chain is built from TRBV5-6 and TRBJ1-6; TRBD1 matches 10 bases. The specimen sequenced was naive CD4+ T cells from blood. This receptor was taken from a man between 25 and 39 years old with type 1 diabetes. The CDR3 DNA is TGTGCCAGCAGCTATGGGACAGGGGTTTCACCCCTCCACTTT. As protein: CASSYGTGVSPLHF.